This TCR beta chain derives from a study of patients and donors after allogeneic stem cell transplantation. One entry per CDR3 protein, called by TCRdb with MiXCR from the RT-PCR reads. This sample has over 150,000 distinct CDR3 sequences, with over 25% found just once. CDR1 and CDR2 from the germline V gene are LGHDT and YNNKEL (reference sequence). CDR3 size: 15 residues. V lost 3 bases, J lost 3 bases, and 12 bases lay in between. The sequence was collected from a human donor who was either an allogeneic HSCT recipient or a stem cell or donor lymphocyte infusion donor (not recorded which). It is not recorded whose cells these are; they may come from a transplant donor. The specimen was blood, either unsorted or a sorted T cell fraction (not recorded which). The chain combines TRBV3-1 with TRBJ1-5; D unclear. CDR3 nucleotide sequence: TGTGCCAGCAGCCAGTCAGCCTTCTACAATCAGCCCCAGCATTTT. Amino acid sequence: CASSQSAFYNQPQHF.